This is a list of T cell receptor beta chains from one sample in a study of blood T cell repertoires in COVID-19. The assay was immunoSEQ multiplex PCR, and TCRdb's table has in-frame clones only and misses some. The sample records some 140,000 clones, roughly 85% being singletons. Sequencing input: peripheral blood. All receptors come from a human donor in a cohort sampled during active COVID-19. CDR3s include the opening cysteine and the closing phenylalanine or tryptophan. The order of the fields is V gene, D gene, J gene, clone size, CDR3 DNA, CDR3 protein. D genes are given only for firm matches. Clone sizes are given selectively: once, few, many, or a class where the clone is expanded.

>TRBV30|.|TRBJ1-2|few
TGTGCCTGGAGTGTGGGCGAGATTACGCTTTATGGCTACACCTTC
CAWSVGEITLYGYTF
>TRBV6-6|TRBD2|TRBJ2-3|.
TGTGCCAGCAGTCCCATCGTTGCGCAGCGGGGGTTTACAGATACGCAGTATTTT
CASSPIVAQRGFTDTQYF
>TRBV9|.|TRBJ2-5|.
TGTGCCAGCAGCGTAAGCCGCGGAGAAGAGACCCAGTACTTC
CASSVSRGEETQYF
>TRBV9|TRBD1|TRBJ1-1|.
TGTGCCAGCAGCGTAGACGGGACAGGGGGTACTGAAGCTTTCTTT
CASSVDGTGGTEAFF
>TRBV30|TRBD1|TRBJ1-2|.
TGTGCCTGGAGTGTACGTAGGGGGCTGGGCTACACCTTC
CAWSVRRGLGYTF
>TRBV30|.|TRBJ1-1|.
TGTGCCTGGAGTTATTTGGACTCCAGGAACACTGAAGCTTTCTTT
CAWSYLDSRNTEAFF
>TRBV2|TRBD2|TRBJ2-1|.
TGTGCCAGCAGAGGGACTAGCGCTAACAATGAGCAGTTCTTC
CASRGTSANNEQFF
>TRBV5-1|.|TRBJ1-1|.
TGCGCCAGCAGCTGGGGCGGGGGTGACACTGAAGCTTTCTTT
CASSWGGGDTEAFF
>TRBV7-2|.|TRBJ1-6|.
TGTGCCAGCAGCTCGACAACAGGGATGAGGTCACCCCTCCACTTT
CASSSTTGMRSPLHF
>TRBV5-4|TRBD1|TRBJ1-1|.
TGTGCCAGCAGACCCGACAGGGGCCCGGGGACTGAAGCTTTCTTT
CASRPDRGPGTEAFF
>TRBV6-1|.|TRBJ1-2|.
TGTGCCAGCAGTGAAGGTTACGCACAGAACTATGGCTACACCTTC
CASSEGYAQNYGYTF
>TRBV18|TRBD1|TRBJ2-7|.
TGTGCCAGCTCACCGCGGACAGGTGCATACGAGCAGTACTTC
CASSPRTGAYEQYF
>TRBV30|TRBD1|TRBJ1-1|.
TGTGCCTTAGACAGGGACAACACTGAAGCTTTCTTT
CALDRDNTEAFF
>TRBV7-3|TRBD2|TRBJ2-3|many
TGTGCCAGCAGCTTAACTGTGGGGGGGTTAACTACGCAGTATTTT
CASSLTVGGLTTQYF
>TRBV5-1|TRBD2|TRBJ2-1|.
TGCGCCAGCAGCAGGACTAGCGGAGACTACAATGAGCAGTTCTTC
CASSRTSGDYNEQFF
>TRBV5-6|.|TRBJ1-2|.
TGTGCCAGCAGCTTCCCAGGGCGCGGCTACACCTTC
CASSFPGRGYTF
>TRBV29-1|TRBD1|TRBJ1-2|.
TGCAGCGTTGAGGGACAGGGAAAAGGCTATGGCTACACCTTC
CSVEGQGKGYGYTF
>TRBV6-7|.|TRBJ1-3|few
TGTGCCAGCAGTTACTCGCTAACAGGGAATCGGGGAAACACCATATATTTT
CASSYSLTGNRGNTIYF
>TRBV2|TRBD2|TRBJ2-1|.
TGTGCCAGCAGTGTGGGCGGGAGGGCCCGAAACAATGAGCAGTTCTTC
CASSVGGRARNNEQFF
>TRBV7-9|TRBD2|TRBJ2-7|.
TGTGCCAGCAGCAACCCTTTTAGCGGGAACTCCTACGAGCAGTACTTC
CASSNPFSGNSYEQYF
>TRBV11-2|TRBD1|TRBJ1-1|.
TGTGCCAGCAGCTCCCGGACAGGGCTCATGAACACTGAAGCTTTCTTT
CASSSRTGLMNTEAFF
>TRBV5-4|TRBD1|TRBJ1-2|.
TGTGCCAGCAGCTTGGGGACAGGGGGCCGCTTGGAAGGAGGCTACACCTTC
CASSLGTGGRLEGGYTF
>TRBV2|.|TRBJ1-1|.
TGTGCCAGCAGTCAAGAACAAGTCATAAACACTGAAGCTTTCTTT
CASSQEQVINTEAFF
>TRBV19|TRBD1|TRBJ1-2|once
TGTGCCAGTAGTAAACAGGGGATGAACTATGGCTACACCTTC
CASSKQGMNYGYTF
>TRBV7-8|.|TRBJ2-3|.
TGTGCCAGCAGCTCGGGGGGCAGGGATATCACAGATACGCAGTATTTT
CASSSGGRDITDTQYF
>TRBV9|.|TRBJ2-1|.
TGTGCCAGCAGCGTAGTGGCCCGTGGAGGGGCGAATGAGCAGTTCTTC
CASSVVARGGANEQFF
>TRBV14|.|TRBJ2-3|.
TGTGCCAGCAGCCAAGATAGGGGAGGCAGATACGCAGTATTT
CASSQDRGGRYAVF
>TRBV15|.|TRBJ2-3|.
TGTGCCACCAGCAGGGGAGACTACGCTACGCAGTATTTT
CATSRGDYATQYF
>TRBV12-3/TRBV12-4|.|TRBJ2-7|.
TGTGCCAGCAGTTTCGGCGGCTACGAGCAGTACTTC
CASSFGGYEQYF
>TRBV12-3/TRBV12-4|.|TRBJ2-5|.
TGTGCCCGCAGTGGGGGGGGCGGGGAGACCCAGTACTTC
CARSGGGGETQYF
>TRBV19|.|TRBJ2-5|.
TGTGCCAGTTCCAGGATCCAAGAGACCCAGTACTTC
CASSRIQETQYF
>TRBV5-1|TRBD1|TRBJ1-1|.
TGCGCCAGCAGACAGGGAGACAGGGTCAACACTGAAGCTTTCTTT
CASRQGDRVNTEAFF
>TRBV30|TRBD1|TRBJ1-1|.
TGTGCCTGGAGAGGAACAGGGGGGCCTAACACTGAAGCTTTCTTT
CAWRGTGGPNTEAFF
>TRBV7-8|.|TRBJ2-2|.
TGTGCCAGCAGCTTAAGTTGGGGGGTTTTCGCGAACACCGGGGAGCTGTTTTTT
CASSLSWGVFANTGELFF
>TRBV30|.|TRBJ1-3|.
TGTGCCTGGAGCTTTACAGGGAGCGCTGGAAACACCATATATTTT
CAWSFTGSAGNTIYF
>TRBV7-2|.|TRBJ1-1|once
TGTGCCAGCAGCTTAAACTCGGGGAACACTGAAGCTTTCTTT
CASSLNSGNTEAFF
>TRBV15|TRBD1|TRBJ1-5|.
TGTGCCACCAATGGACAGGGGACGGAGAAACAGCCCCAGCATTTT
CATNGQGTEKQPQHF
>TRBV7-2|.|TRBJ2-3|.
TGTGCCAGCAGCTTATCTCAACTGGATACGCAGTATTTT
CASSLSQLDTQYF
>TRBV27|TRBD2|TRBJ2-1|.
TGTGCCAGCAGTTTATCGGCTAGCGGGGGGCTGGGTGAGCAGTTCTTC
CASSLSASGGLGEQFF